The clone carrying this T cell receptor beta chain was observed a few times. Its target is not known. Germline V gene sequence: CDR1 ENHRY, CDR2 SYGVKD. The ends were cut back, 2 bases at V and 8 bases at J, with 4 bases in the middle. The CDR3 spans 11 residues. This sample is drawn from a study of CD8+CD57+ T cells in acquired aplastic anemia. The study's findings and limits: Simpson's diversity of CD8+ cells was not significantly different in patients compared with controls. Comparison of patients with controls identified twenty-nine shared CD8+ CDR3 sequences.

According to the study, genomic DNA was the template for TCR beta VDJ and CDR3 profiling. TCRdb ran MiXCR on the reads and lists one entry per CDR3 protein. This table holds just over 150,000 distinct CDR3 sequences, about 50% found once. Flow cytometry had shown expanded CD8+CD57+ cells in the patients chosen for sequencing. Patients had received no therapy at the time of blood sampling. Sequenced: sorted CD4+, CD8+, or CD8+CD57+ T cells (not recorded which) from PBMCs. The receptor's source is a human donor with aplastic anemia. This rearrangement joins TRBV10-3 to TRBJ2-1; D remains unclear. The CDR3 DNA reads as TGTGCCATCAGTGAGACCGATGAGCAGTTCTTC. Protein product: CAISETDEQFF.